These 10 T cell receptor beta chains were sequenced from one sample in a study of shared clonotypes between healthy human individuals. Some clones are missing from TCRdb's copy, which holds only in-frame ones; the method was immunoSEQ multiplex PCR. The sample yields around 1.4 million clones, 98% to 99% seen once. Specimen: naive CD4+ T cells sorted from blood. Noted subset: CD45RA+ positively selected. Receptor source: a man aged 30 to 45 in good health.

For the CDR3, the DNA is TGTGCCAGCAGCTCGCCGGCCACAGTTAAAGAGACCCAGTACTTC. Amino acids: CASSSPATVKETQYF. The chain employs TRBV5-4 and TRBJ2-5, with unresolved D. Trimming cost V 3 bases and J 3 bases, with 15 bases left between them. CDR1 is SGHNT, CDR2 YYREEE, per germline (reference sequence). This CDR3 has 15 residues.

This clone occurred once. V is TRBV6-6 and J is TRBJ1-4, with D unresolved. CDR3 length equals 13 residues. Germline V CDR1 and CDR2: MNHNY, SVGAGI (reference sequence). V lost 6 bases, J lost 5 bases, and 10 bases lay in between. CDR3 sequence reads: CASSPAGNEKLFF. The CDR3 nucleotides read TGTGCCAGCAGCCCCGCGGGGAATGAAAAACTGTTTTTT.

The V and J genes are TRBV5-4 and TRBJ2-3; 10 bases line up with TRBD2. The J segment lost 6 bases and the V segment lost 5 bases, leaving 9 bases of the junction unmatched. CDR3 length: 15 amino acids. CDR1 is SGHNT and CDR2 is YYREEE in the germline V gene (reference sequence). Written as DNA, the CDR3 is TGTGCCAGCAGTCTAGCGGGAGCACTGGCGGATACGCAGTATTTT. Its translation: CASSLAGALADTQYF.

The V and J genes are TRBV7-9 and TRBJ2-7; TRBD1 might be the D (5 bases). The CDR3 is 15 amino acids. Trimming removed 2 bases at V and 3 bases at J, with 14 bases between. The V gene's germline CDR1 is SEHNR and CDR2 FQNEAQ (reference sequence). This chain's CDR3 is CASSLFKQAYYEQYF. The CDR3 DNA reads TGTGCCAGCAGCTTATTCAAACAGGCCTACTACGAGCAGTACTTC.

This chain uses TRBV25-1 with TRBJ1-3; 7 positions agree with TRBD1. Germline CDR1 is MGHDK and CDR2 is SYGVNS. The CDR3 sequence is 15 residues long. With 4 bases clipped from V and 4 bases from J, the junction kept 7 bases outside the gene matches. As DNA, the CDR3 is TGTGCCAGCAGTGCATTGACAGGGTTGGGAAACACCATATATTTT. Translation gives CASSALTGLGNTIYF.

The V gene is TRBV19, the J gene TRBJ1-5; D not certain. V was cut by 0 bases and J by 5 bases, with 5 bases left in between. The CDR3 consists of 13 residues. The germline V gene encodes CDR1 LNHDA and CDR2 SQIVND (reference sequence). The CDR3 reads CASSIDLDQPQHF. The CDR3 DNA is TGTGCCAGTAGTATAGATCTAGATCAGCCCCAGCATTTT.

The rearrangement uses TRBV28 and TRBJ2-7; D not certain. Between the trimmed V and J ends, which lost 1 base and 6 bases, there was a span of 7 bases. CDR3 length: 12 amino acids. Looked up from germline, CDR1 is MDHEN and CDR2 is SYDVKM. DNA for the CDR3: TGTGCCAGCAGTTTATCGTTAGGCGAGCAGTACTTC. Translation: CASSLSLGEQYF.

V gene TRBV7-9 combines with J gene TRBJ1-3; D unclear. This CDR3 is built from 19 residues. With 2 bases removed from V and 0 bases from J, the gap between germline ends came to 20 bases. Germline CDR1 is SEHNR and CDR2 is FQNEAQ (reference sequence). In DNA, the CDR3 is TGTGCCAGCAGCTTATCTACATTGATATCTCCCATCTCTGGAAACACCATATATTTT. The encoded protein is CASSLSTLISPISGNTIYF.

The gene calls are TRBV5-1 and TRBJ2-7, with D maybe TRBD1 (6 bases). The CDR3 contains 16 residues. Germline V gene data show CDR1 as SGHRS and CDR2 as YFSETQ. The V gene lost 2 bases and the J gene lost 1 base, with 16 bases spanning the gap. The CDR3 nucleotides are TGCGCCAGCAGCTTCTTAACAGGGTTGTCATCCTACGAGCAGTACTTC. Its protein is CASSFLTGLSSYEQYF. Using reference TRBV5-1 and TRBJ2-7 for the parts outside the CDR3, the full variable domain is KAGVTQTPRYLIKTRGQQVTLSCSPISGHRSVSWYQQTPGQGLQFLFEYFSETQRNKGNFPGRFSGRQFSNSRSEMNVSTLELGDSALYLCASSFLTGLSSYEQYFGPGTRLTVT.

The genes are TRBV5-1 and TRBJ1-1, with D unresolved. This CDR3 is 14 amino acids long. In germline, CDR1 is SGHRS, CDR2 YFSETQ. The V gene lost 3 bases and the J gene lost 7 bases, with 16 bases spanning the gap. The CDR3: CASSSLSGSGEAFF. CDR3 DNA sequence: TGCGCCAGCAGCTCGCTTTCCGGGAGTGGTGAAGCTTTCTTT.